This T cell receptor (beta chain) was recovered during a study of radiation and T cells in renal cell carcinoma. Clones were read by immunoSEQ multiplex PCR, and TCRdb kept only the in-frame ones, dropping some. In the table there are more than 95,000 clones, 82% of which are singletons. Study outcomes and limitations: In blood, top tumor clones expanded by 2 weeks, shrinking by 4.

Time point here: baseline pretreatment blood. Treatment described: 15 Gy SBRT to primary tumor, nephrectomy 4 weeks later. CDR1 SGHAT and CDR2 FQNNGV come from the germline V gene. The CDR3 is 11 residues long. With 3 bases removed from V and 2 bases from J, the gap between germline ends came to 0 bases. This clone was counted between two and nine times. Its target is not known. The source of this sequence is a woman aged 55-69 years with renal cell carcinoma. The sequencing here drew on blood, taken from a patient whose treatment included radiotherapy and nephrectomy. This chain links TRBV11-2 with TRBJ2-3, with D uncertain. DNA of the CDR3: TGTGCCAGCAGCTTCACAGATACGCAGTATTTT. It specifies CASSFTDTQYF.